The sequence of this TCR beta chain was determined in a study of blood T cell repertoires in COVID-19. There are 16 residues in the CDR3. TCRdb's table, derived via immunoSEQ multiplex PCR, lists solely in-frame clones and lacks some. Among 260,000 or so clones listed, around 82% were seen once. The sequence was obtained from a human donor in a cohort sampled during active COVID-19. The J gene is TRBJ1-5, the V gene TRBV12-2; the D call in the table, TRBD1, was not verified against the DNA. TRBV12-2 has pseudogene status. The sequencing sample was made of peripheral blood. As DNA, the CDR3 is TGTGCAAGTCGCTTAGAGGACAGGGCAAGCAATCAGCCCCAGCATTTT. Its translation: CASRLEDRASNQPQHF.